The 27 T cell receptor beta chains given below trace back to one sample, sequenced in a study of spatial heterogeneity in lung cancer. As to time point: blood at routine non-recurrence follow-up after resection. Using its own MiXCR run on the 5' RACE reads, TCRdb lists one record per CDR3 protein. The sample includes approximately 100,000 distinct CDR3 sequences, just under 20% of them seen just once. The sample was PBMCs, taken at follow-up. The receptors come from a male donor with early-stage non-small cell lung cancer.

This clonotype was found a few times. This chain joins TRBV12-3 or TRBV12-4 and TRBJ2-2, with 7 bases lining up with TRBD1. The J segment lost 7 bases and the V segment lost 2 bases, leaving 4 bases of the junction unmatched. The CDR3 covers 14 residues. Here the CDR3 reads CASSLPRGRGELFF. The DNA for the CDR3 is TGTGCCAGCAGTTTACCAAGGGGGCGCGGGGAGCTGTTTTTT.

This clonotype has ten or more counts. The rearrangement uses TRBV20-1 and TRBJ2-1; D gene ambiguous. The ends were cut back, 8 bases at V and 5 bases at J, with 22 bases in the middle. The V gene's germline CDR1 is DFQATT and CDR2 SNEGSKA (reference sequence). This CDR3 is built from 15 residues. The CDR3 loop reads CSTPAPGFSDNEQFF. DNA for the CDR3: TGCAGTACCCCAGCTCCCGGATTTTCCGACAATGAGCAGTTCTTC.

The chain has TRBV7-9 and TRBJ1-1, with D perhaps matching TRBD1 (5 bases). The V and J ends lost 4 bases and 3 bases respectively, with 12 bases between them. This CDR3 is 14 amino acids long. Germline CDR1 is SEHNR and CDR2 is FQNEAQ (reference sequence). DNA of the CDR3: TGTGCCAGCAGCTCGCTCTGGGGGGACACTGAAGCTTTCTTT. It yields the protein CASSSLWGDTEAFF. The entire variable domain, with the rest obtained from reference TRBV7-9 and TRBJ1-1, is as follows: DTGVSQNPRHKITKRGQNVTFRCDPISEHNRLYWYRQTLGQGPEFLTYFQNEAQLEKSRLLSDRFSAERPKGSFSTLEIQRTEQGDSAMYLCASSSLWGDTEAFFGQGTRLTVV.

This clonotype was counted between two and nine times. The genes are TRBV29-1 and TRBJ2-3, with 7 nucleotides matching TRBD2. Trimming cost V 3 bases and J 2 bases; bases outside gene matches: 14. CDR1 and CDR2 from the germline V gene are SQVTM and ANQGSEA. The CDR3 length is 17 residues. CDR3 bases: TGCAGCGTTGACCCCCTCTTCGGGGGAGGGTACACAGATACGCAGTATTTT. Its translation is CSVDPLFGGGYTDTQYF.

The J gene is TRBJ2-7, the V gene TRBV5-4; D ambiguous. CDR1 SGHNT and CDR2 YYREEE come from the germline V gene (reference sequence). Trimming removed 2 bases from V and 3 bases from J, with 9 bases in between. The CDR3 sequence is 13 residues long. The CDR3 DNA reads as TGTGCCAGCAGCTTAAATACCGGCTACGAGCAGTACTTC. Its translation is CASSLNTGYEQYF.

The table lists this clonotype with a few counts. V usage is TRBV27 and J usage is TRBJ2-1; D unresolved. Germline CDR1 is MNHEY and CDR2 is SMNVEV (reference sequence). The CDR3 is made up of 15 amino acids. The V and J ends lost 3 bases and 2 bases respectively, with 11 bases between them. The CDR3 sequence is CASSFTWQTYNEQFF. DNA for the CDR3: TGTGCCAGCAGTTTTACTTGGCAGACCTACAATGAGCAGTTCTTC.

The V call is TRBV18, the J call TRBJ2-7; 8 bases match TRBD2. The CDR3 is 16 amino acids. V gave up 3 bases and J gave up 7 bases; unmatched junction bases: 14. The germline CDR1 and CDR2 sequences are KGHSH and LQKENI. CDR3 DNA sequence: TGTGCCAGCTCACCCACTGCGGCGGGAGGCTCCAGGGAGCAGTACTTC. Protein sequence: CASSPTAAGGSREQYF. Variable domain in full (rest from reference TRBV18 and TRBJ2-7): NAGVMQNPRHLVRRRGQEARLRCSPMKGHSHVYWYRQLPEEGLKFMVYLQKENIIDESGMPKERFSAEFPKEGPSILRIQQVVRGDSAAYFCASSPTAAGGSREQYFGPGTRLTVT.

This rearrangement joins TRBV27 to TRBJ2-7; D assignment may be TRBD1 or TRBD2 (5 bases each). Trimming removed 6 bases from V and 0 bases from J, with 12 bases in between. This CDR3 has 14 residues. Looked up from germline, CDR1 is MNHEY and CDR2 is SMNVEV (reference sequence). The CDR3 nucleotides are TGTGCCAGCAGCGAGGGGCCGTCCTCCTACGAGCAGTACGTC. Its protein is CASSEGPSSYEQYV.

A few counts support this clonotype. This sequence joins TRBV6-6 and TRBJ1-5; 8 bases align to TRBD1. Per germline, CDR1 MNHNY and CDR2 SVGAGI (reference sequence). This CDR3 region has 16 residues. V was clipped by 2 bases and J by 1 base; unmatched bases: 4. The CDR3 nucleotides are TGTGCCAGCAGTTACCGTGACAGGGGAAGCAATCAGCCCCAGCATTTT. Amino acids: CASSYRDRGSNQPQHF.

This clonotype was seen repeatedly, ten times or more. The CDR3 DNA is TGTGCCAGCAGTTTCCGAGGGACTAGCGGATACGAGCAGTACTTC. It encodes CASSFRGTSGYEQYF. The gene calls are TRBV27 and TRBJ2-7; TRBD2 aligns across 11 bases. Per the germline V gene, CDR1 is MNHEY and CDR2 is SMNVEV (reference sequence). This CDR3 contains 15 residues. With V trimmed by 3 bases and J by 4 bases, 5 bases remained unmatched.

The chain uses TRBV12-3 or TRBV12-4 and TRBJ1-1, with TRBD1 matching 8 bases. The V gene end was trimmed by 2 bases and the J gene end by 3 bases; junction bases not matched to a gene: 5. CDR3 size: 15 residues. CDR3: CASSLLTGAYTEAFF. As DNA, the CDR3 is TGTGCCAGCAGTTTATTGACAGGGGCGTACACTGAAGCTTTCTTT.

V and J are TRBV20-1 and TRBJ2-2; D is undetermined. V dropped 0 bases and J dropped 5 bases, with 10 bases sitting between them. The CDR3 runs 14 residues. Germline CDR1 reads DFQATT; CDR2 reads SNEGSKA (reference sequence). The CDR3 coding sequence is TGCAGTGCTAGAGATTTCTTGAGGACCGGGGAGCTGTTTTTT. Translation gives CSARDFLRTGELFF.

This chain connects TRBV7-2 to TRBJ2-1; TRBD1 might be the D (6 bases). The germline V gene has CDR1 SGHTA and CDR2 FQGNSA. The CDR3 is 16 residues long. Deletions cut 1 base from V and 7 bases from J, with 17 bases between. CDR3 residues: CASSLDFRQASNEQFF. The DNA for the CDR3 is TGTGCCAGCAGCTTAGATTTTCGACAGGCCTCTAATGAGCAGTTCTTC.

V gene TRBV27 combines with J gene TRBJ1-1; D is uncertain. The V gene's germline CDR1 is MNHEY and CDR2 SMNVEV (reference sequence). Trimming took 5 bases from V and 8 from J, leaving 12 bases between them. This CDR3 is built from 12 residues. CDR3 coding DNA: TGTGCCAGCAGTAGGTATGGGCAGGAAGCTTTCTTT. Translation: CASSRYGQEAFF.

This clonotype was detected many times. The chain has TRBV20-1 and TRBJ2-3; D tentatively fits TRBD1 or TRBD2 (5 bases each). Deletions cut 0 bases from V and 4 bases from J, with 20 bases between. Looked up from germline, CDR1 is DFQATT and CDR2 is SNEGSKA (reference sequence). The CDR3 is 17 amino acids. The CDR3 loop is CSARDPVEAWDADTQYF. CDR3 DNA: TGCAGTGCTAGAGATCCGGTAGAGGCGTGGGACGCAGATACGCAGTATTTT.

This clonotype was seen more than once but under ten times. CDR3 amino acids: CASRGQGVNLNTEAFF. CDR3 coding DNA: TGCGCCAGCCGAGGGCAGGGGGTGAATCTGAACACTGAAGCTTTCTTT. V gene TRBV5-1 combines with J gene TRBJ1-1; TRBD1 aligns across 7 bases. CDR3 length: 16 residues. J gave up 0 bases and V 7 bases, and 12 bases lay outside the gene matches. CDR1 and CDR2 from the germline V gene are SGHRS and YFSETQ.

This clonotype was recorded at least ten times. Written as DNA, the CDR3 is TGTGCCACCAGTGACTCCGAGGGTATTGCGAATCAGCCCCAGCATTTT. Protein: CATSDSEGIANQPQHF. V gene TRBV24-1 combines with J gene TRBJ1-5; D is unclear. Trimming removed 4 bases at V and 4 bases at J, with 16 bases between. CDR3 length: 16 residues. From germline, CDR1 is KGHDR and CDR2 SFDVKD.

This clonotype was counted a few times. At one of its ends the junction is not consistent with the germline gene, which may arise from a read error. This rearrangement joins TRBV4-1 to TRBJ2-7; a weak D match, TRBD2 (5 bases). The CDR3 is 14 amino acids. The germline V gene encodes CDR1 MGHRA and CDR2 YSYEKL. The chain's CDR3 is CASSQVVSVYEQYF. CDR3 nucleotide sequence: TGCGCCAGCAGCCAAGTTGTTAGCGTCTACGAGCAGTACTTT.

The chain carries TRBV30 and TRBJ1-5, with D unclear. Per the germline V gene, CDR1 is GTSNPN and CDR2 is SVGIG (reference sequence). The CDR3 is 13 amino acids. Trimming stripped 0 bases from V and 5 bases from J, with 8 bases between. The CDR3 reads CAWSVRMDQPQHF. CDR3 in DNA: TGTGCCTGGAGTGTACGAATGGATCAGCCCCAGCATTTT.

This rearrangement joins TRBV12-3 or TRBV12-4 to TRBJ2-1; 10 positions match TRBD1. V shed 6 bases and J 6 bases; nucleotides not matched to a gene: 11. This CDR3 comprises 16 residues. The CDR3 bases are TGTGCCAGCAGCCTGGACAGGGGGTATCTTCGCAATGAGCAGTTCTTC. Residues: CASSLDRGYLRNEQFF.

The chain recombines TRBV7-2 with TRBJ2-5, with TRBD1 identical over 8 bases. This CDR3 is built from 15 residues. The junction had 7 bases not matched to a gene; V was cut back by 5 bases and J by 2 bases. Germline V gene lookup returns CDR1 SGHTA and CDR2 FQGNSA. The CDR3 region is CASSPDRGQQETQYF. CDR3 DNA: TGTGCCAGCAGCCCCGACAGGGGTCAACAAGAGACCCAGTACTTC.

This clonotype was found a few times. J is TRBJ2-2 and V is TRBV19; TRBD1 or TRBD2 may be the D gene (5 bases each). The germline CDR1 and CDR2 sequences are LNHDA and SQIVND (reference sequence). Trimming pared 1 base from V and 3 bases from J, leaving 9 bases between. The CDR3 length is 15 residues. This CDR3 reads CASSIGGAYTGELFF. The CDR3 DNA reads TGTGCCAGTAGTATAGGAGGGGCGTACACCGGGGAGCTGTTTTTT.

V and J are TRBV19 and TRBJ2-1, with 10 positions matching TRBD2. Germline lookup yields CDR1 LNHDA and CDR2 SQIVND (reference sequence). This CDR3 contains 14 residues. The trim removed 8 bases at V and 5 bases at J, leaving 6 bases unmatched. The CDR3 nucleotides read TGTGCCAGTGTCGGACTAGCGGAGCACAATGAGCAGTTCTTC. Amino acids: CASVGLAEHNEQFF.

This chain joins TRBV20-1 and TRBJ1-6; D not resolved. V dropped 3 bases and J dropped 3 bases, with 12 bases sitting between them. This CDR3 comprises 15 residues. Germline V gene lookup returns CDR1 DFQATT and CDR2 SNEGSKA (reference sequence). The CDR3 here is CSASRETVYNSPLHF. The CDR3 DNA is TGCAGTGCTAGTAGGGAGACTGTCTATAATTCACCCCTCCACTTT.

The V and J genes are TRBV4-3 and TRBJ1-6, with D unresolved. The CDR3 is 14 residues long. Germline CDR1 reads LGHNA; CDR2 reads YSLEER. The V and J ends lost 4 bases and 5 bases respectively, with 9 bases between them. The CDR3 protein is CASSPRSDNSPLHF. In DNA, the CDR3 is TGCGCCAGCAGCCCCCGATCCGATAATTCACCCCTCCACTTT.

The V and J genes are TRBV10-1 and TRBJ2-5; D unclear. CDR3 length: 10 residues. The V end lost 9 bases, the J end lost 3 bases, and 5 bases lay between the germline ends. Germline V lookup: CDR1 WNHNN, CDR2 SYGVQD (reference sequence). The CDR3 is CASPEETQYF. The DNA for the CDR3 is TGCGCCAGTCCCGAAGAGACCCAGTACTTC.

The rearrangement links TRBV7-2 to TRBJ2-1; D may be TRBD1 (5 bases). The germline CDR1 and CDR2 sequences are SGHTA and FQGNSA. The germline V and J ends were trimmed by 4 bases and 2 bases, with 15 bases remaining between them. There are 16 residues in the CDR3. CDR3 nucleotides: TGTGCCAGCAGCTCTCAGGGTATGGGTACCTACAATGAGCAGTTCTTC. Residues: CASSSQGMGTYNEQFF.